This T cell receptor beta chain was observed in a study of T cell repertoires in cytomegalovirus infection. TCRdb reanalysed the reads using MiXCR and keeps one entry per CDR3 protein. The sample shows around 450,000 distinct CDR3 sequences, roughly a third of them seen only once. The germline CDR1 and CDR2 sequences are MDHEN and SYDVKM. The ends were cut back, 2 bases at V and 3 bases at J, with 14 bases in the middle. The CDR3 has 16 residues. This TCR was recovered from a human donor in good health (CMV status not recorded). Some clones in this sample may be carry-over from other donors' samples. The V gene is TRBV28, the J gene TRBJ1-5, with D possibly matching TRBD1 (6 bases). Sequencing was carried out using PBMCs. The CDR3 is CASSLLTGINNQPQHF. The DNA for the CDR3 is TGTGCCAGCAGTTTACTGACAGGCATTAACAATCAGCCCCAGCATTTT.